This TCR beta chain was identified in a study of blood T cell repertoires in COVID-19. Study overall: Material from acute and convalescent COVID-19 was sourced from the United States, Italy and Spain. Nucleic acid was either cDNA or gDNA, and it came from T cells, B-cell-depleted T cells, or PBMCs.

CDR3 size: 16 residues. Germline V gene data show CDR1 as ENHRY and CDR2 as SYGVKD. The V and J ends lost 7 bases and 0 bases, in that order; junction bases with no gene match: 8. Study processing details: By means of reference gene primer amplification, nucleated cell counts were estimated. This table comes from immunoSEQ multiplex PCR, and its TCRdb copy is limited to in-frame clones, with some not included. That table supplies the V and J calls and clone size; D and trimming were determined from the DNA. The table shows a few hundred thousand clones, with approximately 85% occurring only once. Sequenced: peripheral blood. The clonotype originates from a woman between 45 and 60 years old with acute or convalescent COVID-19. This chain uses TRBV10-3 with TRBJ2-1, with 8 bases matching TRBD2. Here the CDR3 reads CAITGTAGVSYNEQFF. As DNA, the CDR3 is TGTGCCATCACGGGTACAGCGGGGGTCTCCTACAATGAGCAGTTCTTC.